This T cell receptor beta chain originates from a study of blood T cell repertoires in COVID-19. Turning to the study itself: Samples representing acute and convalescent COVID-19 were sourced from the United States, Italy and Spain.

Trimming removed 5 bases from V and 2 bases from J; junction bases left unmatched: 5. Germline V gene sequence: CDR1 MNHNY, CDR2 SVGAGI (reference sequence). The CDR3 totals 15 residues. Method: immunoSEQ multiplex PCR; TCRdb's copy keeps in-frame clones and lacks some. Of approximately 80,000 clones in the sample, about 85% were seen once. V usage is TRBV6-6 and J usage is TRBJ1-1; 10 bases are shared with TRBD1. The source material was peripheral blood. The TCR comes from a woman in her seventies with acute or convalescent COVID-19. CDR3 amino acids: CASSQLTGGNTEAFF. As DNA, the CDR3 is TGTGCCAGCAGTCAATTGACAGGGGGCAACACTGAAGCTTTCTTT.